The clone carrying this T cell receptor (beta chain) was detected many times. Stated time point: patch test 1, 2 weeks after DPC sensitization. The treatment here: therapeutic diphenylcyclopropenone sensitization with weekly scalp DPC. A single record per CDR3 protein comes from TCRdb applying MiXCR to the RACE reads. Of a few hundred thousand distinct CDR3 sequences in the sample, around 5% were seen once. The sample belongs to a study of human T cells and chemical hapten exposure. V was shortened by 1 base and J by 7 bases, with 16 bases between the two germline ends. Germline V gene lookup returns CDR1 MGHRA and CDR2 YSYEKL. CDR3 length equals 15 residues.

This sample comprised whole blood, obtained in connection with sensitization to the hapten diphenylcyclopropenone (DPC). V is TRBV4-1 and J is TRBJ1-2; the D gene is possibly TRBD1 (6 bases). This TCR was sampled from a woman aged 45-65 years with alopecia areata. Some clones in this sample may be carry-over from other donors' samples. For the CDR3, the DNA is TGCGCCAGCAGCCAAGGTCCGGGACATTCAGGTGGCTACACCTTC. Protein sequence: CASSQGPGHSGGYTF.